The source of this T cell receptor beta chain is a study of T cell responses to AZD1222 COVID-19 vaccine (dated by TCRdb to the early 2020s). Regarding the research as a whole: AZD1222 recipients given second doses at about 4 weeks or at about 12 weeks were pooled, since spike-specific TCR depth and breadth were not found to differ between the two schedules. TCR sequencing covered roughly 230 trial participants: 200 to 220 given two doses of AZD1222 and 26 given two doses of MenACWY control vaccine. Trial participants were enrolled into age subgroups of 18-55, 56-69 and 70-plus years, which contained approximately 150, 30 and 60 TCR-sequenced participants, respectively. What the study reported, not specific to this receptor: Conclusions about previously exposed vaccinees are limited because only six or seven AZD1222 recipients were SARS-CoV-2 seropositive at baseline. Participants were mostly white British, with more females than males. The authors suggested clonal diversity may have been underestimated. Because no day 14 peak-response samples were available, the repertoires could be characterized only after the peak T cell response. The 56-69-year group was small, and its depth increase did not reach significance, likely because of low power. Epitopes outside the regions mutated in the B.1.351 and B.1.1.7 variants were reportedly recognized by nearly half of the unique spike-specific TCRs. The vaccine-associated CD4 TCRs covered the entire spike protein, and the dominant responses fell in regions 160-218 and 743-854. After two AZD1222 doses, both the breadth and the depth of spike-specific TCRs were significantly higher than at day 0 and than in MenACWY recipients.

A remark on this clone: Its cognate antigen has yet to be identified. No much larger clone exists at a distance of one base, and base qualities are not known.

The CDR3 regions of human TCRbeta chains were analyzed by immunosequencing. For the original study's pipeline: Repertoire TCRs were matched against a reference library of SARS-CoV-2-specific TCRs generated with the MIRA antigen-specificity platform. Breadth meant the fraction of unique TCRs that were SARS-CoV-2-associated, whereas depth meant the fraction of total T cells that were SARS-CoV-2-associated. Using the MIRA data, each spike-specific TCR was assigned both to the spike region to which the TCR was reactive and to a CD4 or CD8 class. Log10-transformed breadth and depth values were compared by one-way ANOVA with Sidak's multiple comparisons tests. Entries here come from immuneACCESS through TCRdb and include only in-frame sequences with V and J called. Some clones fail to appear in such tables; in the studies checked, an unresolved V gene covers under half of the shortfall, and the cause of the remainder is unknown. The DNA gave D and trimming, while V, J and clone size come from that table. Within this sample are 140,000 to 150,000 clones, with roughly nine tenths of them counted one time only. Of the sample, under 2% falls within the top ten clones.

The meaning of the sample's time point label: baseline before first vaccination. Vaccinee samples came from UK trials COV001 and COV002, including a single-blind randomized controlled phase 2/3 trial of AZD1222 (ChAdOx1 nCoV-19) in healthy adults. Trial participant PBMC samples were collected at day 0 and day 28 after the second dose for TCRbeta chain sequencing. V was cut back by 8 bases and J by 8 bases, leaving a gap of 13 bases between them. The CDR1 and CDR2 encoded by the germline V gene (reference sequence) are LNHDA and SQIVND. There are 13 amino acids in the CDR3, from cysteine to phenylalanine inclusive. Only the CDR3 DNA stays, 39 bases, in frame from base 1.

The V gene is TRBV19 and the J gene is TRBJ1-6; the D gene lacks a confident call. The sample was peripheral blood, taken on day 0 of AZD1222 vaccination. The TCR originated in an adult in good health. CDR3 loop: CASGGEGYSPLHF. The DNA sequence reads TGTGCCAGTGGAGGTGAGGGCTATTCACCCCTCCACTTT.